The rows below give T cell receptor beta chains drawn from one sample of a study of shared clonotypes between healthy human individuals. Profiling relied on immunoSEQ multiplex PCR, and the TCRdb table lists in-frame clones only, not all of them. The sample records 2 million to 2.5 million clones, 85% to 95% being singletons. Source material: naive CD4+ T cells from PBMCs. Receptor source: a man between 18 and 35 years old in good health. Some clones in this sample may be carry-over from other donors' samples. Both conserved end residues are part of each CDR3. The order of the fields is J gene, V gene, CDR3 protein.

TRBJ2-1 | TRBV9 | CASSPWGGNSYNEQFF
TRBJ2-1 | TRBV19 | CASRTEGISGVNEQFF
TRBJ2-1 | TRBV7-2 | CASSQRRGGSKFFIDEQFF
TRBJ1-3 | TRBV29-1 | CSVRGEGTIYF
TRBJ1-2 | TRBV28 | CASSPEDRGYYGYTF
TRBJ2-7 | TRBV2 | CASTKGSGGQEQYF
TRBJ2-7 | TRBV28 | CASSFWTWAEQYF
TRBJ1-1 | TRBV5-4 | CASSPLDRLNTEAFF
TRBJ2-7 | TRBV19 | CASYTGTNREQYF
TRBJ1-2 | TRBV30 | CAWSVGLGYTF
TRBJ2-7 | TRBV5-4 | CASSLAGQNSYEQYF
TRBJ2-5 | TRBV9 | CASSARTGGYETQYF
TRBJ2-1 | TRBV19 | CASSIDFSSYNEQFF
TRBJ2-3 | TRBV7-2 | CASSPSLTSGTDTQYF
TRBJ1-1 | TRBV14 | CASSHWTGLNTEAFF
TRBJ1-4 | TRBV2 | CASSGVGDEKLFF
TRBJ2-7 | TRBV28 | CASSPPGFLYEQYF
TRBJ2-3 | TRBV27 | CASSLDRASTDTQYF
TRBJ2-1 | TRBV11-2 | CASSSPSGDTYNEQFF
TRBJ2-2 | TRBV7-2 | CASSYNGGTNTGELFF
TRBJ2-1 | TRBV7-9 | CASRKIGGSSNNEQFF
TRBJ2-3 | TRBV19 | CASRNRGYSTDTQYF
TRBJ2-7 | TRBV5-1 | CASSLEDRTYEQYF
TRBJ1-5 | TRBV9 | CASSVGGSMGSDQPQHF
TRBJ1-2 | TRBV30 | CAWRGQGVIHGYTF
TRBJ2-5 | TRBV6-5 | CASSYSGSIQYF
TRBJ2-6 | TRBV7-9 | CASSLVGPRQGMEANVLTF
TRBJ2-7 | TRBV6-1 | CASSESGSTEQYF
TRBJ1-1 | TRBV19 | CASSTGGVGTEAFF
TRBJ1-1 | TRBV16 | CASRKQGNTEAFF
TRBJ1-4 | TRBV5-4 | CASSMGDTPNEKLFF
TRBJ2-1 | TRBV11-3 | CASSINADNEQFF
TRBJ2-5 | TRBV28 | CASRQGVRETQYF
TRBJ1-2 | TRBV30 | CAGPRGAGGYTF
TRBJ2-7 | TRBV27 | CASSSKTESYEQYF
TRBJ2-5 | TRBV6-1 | CASRTQGAGETQYF
TRBJ1-1 | TRBV19 | CASRGRARGFF
TRBJ1-1 | TRBV28 | CASSSYLNTEAFF
TRBJ2-7 | TRBV5-1 | CASSLVGQSYEQYF
TRBJ2-1 | TRBV11-3 | CASSDRPYNEQFF
TRBJ2-7 | TRBV19 | CASSIDERRTGEQYF
TRBJ2-2 | TRBV28 | CASSLTGLVNTGELFF
TRBJ2-4 | TRBV6-4 | CASSDSRKTSPEAKNIQYF
TRBJ1-6 | TRBV28 | CASSSASGAPGESPLHF
TRBJ2-5 | TRBV5-5 | CASSLEVGTQYF
TRBJ2-1 | TRBV28 | CASTGGVSYNEQFF
TRBJ1-2 | TRBV5-1 | CASSLTGAPWQANYGYTF
TRBJ2-7 | TRBV10-2 | CASSERGHYEQYF
TRBJ2-3 | TRBV5-1 | CASSSLGTDTQYF
TRBJ1-3 | TRBV5-6 | CASSGGVWGSGNTIYF